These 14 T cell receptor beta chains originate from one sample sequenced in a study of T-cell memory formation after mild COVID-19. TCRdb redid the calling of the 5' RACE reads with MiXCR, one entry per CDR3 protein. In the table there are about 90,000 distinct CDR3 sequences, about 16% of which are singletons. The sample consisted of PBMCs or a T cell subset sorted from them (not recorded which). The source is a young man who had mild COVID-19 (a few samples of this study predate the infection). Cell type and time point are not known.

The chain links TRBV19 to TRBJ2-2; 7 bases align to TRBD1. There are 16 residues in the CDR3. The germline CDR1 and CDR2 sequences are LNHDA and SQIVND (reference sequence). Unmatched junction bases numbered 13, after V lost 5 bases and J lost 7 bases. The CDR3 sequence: CASSEETGWESGELFF. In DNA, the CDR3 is TGTGCCAGTAGTGAAGAGACAGGGTGGGAAAGCGGGGAGCTGTTTTTT.

The CDR3 sequence: CASSLATLNTQYF. The CDR3 region has the DNA TGTGCCAGCAGCTTAGCGACGTTGAATACGCAGTATTTT. The chain recombines TRBV7-2 with TRBJ2-3; D unclear. Trimming pared 0 bases from V and 7 bases from J, leaving 8 bases between. CDR1 is SGHTA and CDR2 is FQGNSA in the germline V gene. The CDR3 loop spans 13 amino acids.

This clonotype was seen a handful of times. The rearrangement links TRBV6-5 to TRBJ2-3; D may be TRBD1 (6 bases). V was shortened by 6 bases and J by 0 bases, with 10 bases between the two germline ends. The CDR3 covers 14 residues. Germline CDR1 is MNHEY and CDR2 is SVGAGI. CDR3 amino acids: CASRGQSSTDTQYF. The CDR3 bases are TGTGCCAGCAGAGGACAGTCTAGCACAGATACGCAGTATTTT.

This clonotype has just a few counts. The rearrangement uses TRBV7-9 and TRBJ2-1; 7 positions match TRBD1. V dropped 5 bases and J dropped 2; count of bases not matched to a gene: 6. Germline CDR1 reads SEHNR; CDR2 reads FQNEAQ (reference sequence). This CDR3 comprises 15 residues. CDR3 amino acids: CASSPDRAPYNEQFF. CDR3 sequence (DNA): TGTGCCAGCAGCCCCGACAGGGCCCCCTACAATGAGCAGTTCTTC.

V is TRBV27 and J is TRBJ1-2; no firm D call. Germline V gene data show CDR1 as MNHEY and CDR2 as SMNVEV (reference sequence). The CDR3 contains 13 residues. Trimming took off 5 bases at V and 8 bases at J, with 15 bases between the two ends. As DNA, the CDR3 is TGTGCCAGCAGTATAAGTGCGGGGTACGGCTACACCTTC. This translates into CASSISAGYGYTF.

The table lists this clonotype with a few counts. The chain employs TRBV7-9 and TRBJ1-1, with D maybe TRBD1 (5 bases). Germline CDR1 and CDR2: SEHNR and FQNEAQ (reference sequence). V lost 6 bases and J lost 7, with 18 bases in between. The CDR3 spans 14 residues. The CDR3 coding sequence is TGTGCCAGCAGTTGGACAAAAGAGCGCCTTGAAGCTTTCTTT. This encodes CASSWTKERLEAFF.

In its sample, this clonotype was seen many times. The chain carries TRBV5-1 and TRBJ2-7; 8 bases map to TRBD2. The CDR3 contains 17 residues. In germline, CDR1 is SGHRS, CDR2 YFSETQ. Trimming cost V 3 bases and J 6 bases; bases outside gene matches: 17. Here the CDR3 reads CASSYGLRGARSVEQYF. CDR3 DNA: TGCGCCAGCAGCTATGGGCTGCGGGGGGCCCGGAGCGTCGAGCAGTACTTC.

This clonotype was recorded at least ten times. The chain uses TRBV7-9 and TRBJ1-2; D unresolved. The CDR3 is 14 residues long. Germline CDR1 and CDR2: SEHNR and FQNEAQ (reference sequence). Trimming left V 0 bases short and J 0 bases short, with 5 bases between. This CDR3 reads CASSLAPANYGYTF. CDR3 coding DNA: TGTGCCAGCAGCTTAGCCCCAGCTAACTATGGCTACACCTTC. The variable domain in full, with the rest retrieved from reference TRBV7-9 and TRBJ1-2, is DTGVSQNPRHKITKRGQNVTFRCDPISEHNRLYWYRQTLGQGPEFLTYFQNEAQLEKSRLLSDRFSAERPKGSFSTLEIQRTEQGDSAMYLCASSLAPANYGYTFGSGTRLTVV.

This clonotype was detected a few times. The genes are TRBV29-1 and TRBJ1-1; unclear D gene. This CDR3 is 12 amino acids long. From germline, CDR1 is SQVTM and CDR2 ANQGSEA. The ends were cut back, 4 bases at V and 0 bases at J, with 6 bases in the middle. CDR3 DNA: TGCAGCGTTGGCTACATGAACACTGAAGCTTTCTTT. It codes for CSVGYMNTEAFF.

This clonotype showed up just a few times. The chain's CDR3 is CSARGGGGSTDTQYF. The CDR3 DNA sequence: TGCAGTGCGAGGGGTGGTGGGGGGAGCACAGATACGCAGTATTTT. This chain uses TRBV20-1 with TRBJ2-3; possibly TRBD2 for D (6 bases). This CDR3 region has 15 residues. The V end was cut by 6 bases, the J end by 0 bases, with 16 bases between. Germline V CDR1 and CDR2: DFQATT, SNEGSKA (reference sequence).

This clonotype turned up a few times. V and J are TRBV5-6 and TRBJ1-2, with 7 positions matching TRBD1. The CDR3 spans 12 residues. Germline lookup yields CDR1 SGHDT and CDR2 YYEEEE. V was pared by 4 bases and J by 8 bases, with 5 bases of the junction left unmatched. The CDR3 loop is CASSQGGMGYTF. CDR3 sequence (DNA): TGTGCCAGCAGCCAGGGGGGAATGGGCTACACCTTC. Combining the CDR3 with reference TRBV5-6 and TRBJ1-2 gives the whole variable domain DAGVTQSPTHLIKTRGQQVTLRCSPKSGHDTVSWYQQALGQGPQFIFQYYEEEERQRGNFPDRFSGHQFPNYSSELNVNALLLGDSALYLCASSQGGMGYTFGSGTRLTVV.

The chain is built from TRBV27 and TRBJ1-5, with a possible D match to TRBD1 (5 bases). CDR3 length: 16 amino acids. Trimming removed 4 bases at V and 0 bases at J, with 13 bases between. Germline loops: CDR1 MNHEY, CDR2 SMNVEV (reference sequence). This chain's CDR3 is CASSSLGPFSNQPQHF. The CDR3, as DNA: TGTGCCAGCAGTTCGTTGGGACCGTTTAGCAATCAGCCCCAGCATTTT.

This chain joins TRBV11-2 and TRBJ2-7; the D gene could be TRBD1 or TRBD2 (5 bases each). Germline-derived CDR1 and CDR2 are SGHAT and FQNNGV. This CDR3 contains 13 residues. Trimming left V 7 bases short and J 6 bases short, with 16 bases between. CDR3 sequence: CASTLGTSGEQYV. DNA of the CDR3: TGTGCCAGCACCCTGGGGACCTCCGGCGAGCAGTACGTC.

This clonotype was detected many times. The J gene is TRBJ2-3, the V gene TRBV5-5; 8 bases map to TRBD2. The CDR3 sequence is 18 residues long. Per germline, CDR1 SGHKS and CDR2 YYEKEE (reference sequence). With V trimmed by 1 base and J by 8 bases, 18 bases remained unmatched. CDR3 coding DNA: TGTGCCAGCAGCTTGCAGGCAACCCGACTAGCGTCCTCGGGTACGCAGTATTTT. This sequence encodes CASSLQATRLASSGTQYF.